This T cell receptor (beta chain) was documented in a study of blood T cells in healthy people across ages. The second PCR ran about 6 to 11 cycles with a sample-barcoded 5' primer and J-beta primers. TCRdb recomputed calls from the 5' RACE reads with MiXCR, one row per CDR3 protein. The table shows approximately 780,000 distinct CDR3 sequences, with approximately 24% occurring only once. This clonotype was counted ten times or more. The CDR3 length is 16 residues. V dropped 7 bases and J dropped 3 bases, with 21 bases sitting between them. Germline lookup yields CDR1 SQVTM and CDR2 ANQGSEA. Separately, the same data were catalogued under a study of T cells of mothers and their children.

V gene TRBV29-1 combines with J gene TRBJ2-2; D unclear. The sequencing input was blood. The TCR comes from a boy aged 10-17 years in good health. The CDR3 reads CSANSPQSSDTGELFF. For the CDR3, the DNA is TGCAGCGCTAATAGCCCGCAGTCCAGCGACACCGGGGAGCTGTTTTTT.